These T cell receptor beta chains were read from a single sample in a study of shared clonotypes between healthy human individuals. Profiled with immunoSEQ multiplex PCR; TCRdb holds only in-frame clones, not every one. The table shows some 500,000 clones, with around 77% occurring only once. The sequenced sample was PBMCs. Receptors originate from a woman between 35 and 50 years old in good health. Some clones in this sample may be carry-over from other donors' samples. Each CDR3 is given with its conserved first and last residue. The order of the fields is D gene, V gene, clone size, J gene, CDR3 protein, CDR3 DNA. D genes are given only for firm matches. Not every row has a clone size; where given, it reads once, few, many or a size class.

TRBD1	TRBV6-5	-	TRBJ2-2	CASRPGTGLTGELFF	TGTGCCAGCAGACCCGGGACAGGGCTCACCGGGGAGCTGTTTTTT
-	TRBV30	-	TRBJ2-3	CAWSVRGDPTDTQYF	TGTGCCTGGAGTGTAAGGGGGGACCCCACAGATACGCAGTATTTT
TRBD1	TRBV4-2	-	TRBJ1-5	CASSQAGTGGEQPQHF	TGTGCCAGCAGCCAAGCCGGGACAGGGGGCGAACAGCCCCAGCATTTT
-	TRBV30	-	TRBJ1-5	CAWSVKWQRPNQPQHF	TGTGCCTGGAGTGTAAAATGGCAGAGACCAAATCAGCCCCAGCATTTT
-	TRBV5-1	-	TRBJ1-1	CASSLDTVVRERAFF	TGCGCCAGCAGCTTGGATACGGTTGTCAGGGAGCGAGCTTTCTTT
-	TRBV6-5	-	TRBJ2-7	CASRDSSEQYF	TGTGCCAGCAGGGACTCTTCCGAGCAGTACTTC
TRBD2	TRBV18	few	TRBJ2-7	CASSPRNSGSLGRSSYEQYF	TGTGCCAGCTCACCCCGTAACAGCGGGAGCCTCGGTCGAAGCTCCTACGAGCAGTACTTC
TRBD2	TRBV5-1	-	TRBJ2-1	CASSTGTSGDNEQFF	TGCGCCAGCAGCACCGGGACTAGCGGGGACAATGAGCAGTTCTTC
TRBD2	TRBV6-4	-	TRBJ2-1	CASSDSGRVSGNEQFF	TGTGCCAGCAGTGACTCTGGGAGGGTCTCAGGCAATGAGCAGTTCTTC
-	TRBV11-3	once	TRBJ2-2	CASSFRSGVNTGELFF	TGTGCCAGCAGCTTCCGTTCCGGGGTGAACACCGGGGAGCTGTTTTTT
TRBD2	TRBV5-1	-	TRBJ2-1	CASSLEGTSYNEQFF	TGCGCCAGCAGCTTGGAGGGGACTAGCTACAATGAGCAGTTCTTC
-	TRBV28	few	TRBJ2-6	CASSSPLANVLTF	TGTGCCAGCAGTTCCCCACTGGCCAACGTCCTGACTTTC
TRBD1	TRBV11-2	-	TRBJ1-2	CASSLLQGADYGYTF	TGTGCCAGCAGCCTCTTACAGGGGGCGGACTATGGCTACACCTTC
-	TRBV4-1	-	TRBJ1-3	CASSQGPRISGNTIYF	TGCGCCAGCAGCCAAGGGCCGCGGATCTCTGGAAACACCATATATTTT
-	TRBV7-3	-	TRBJ1-1	CASSLTGNTEAFF	TGTGCCAGCAGCTTAACGGGGAACACTGAAGCTTTCTTT
-	TRBV11-2	-	TRBJ1-5	CASSEGNQPQHF	TGTGCCAGCAGCGAGGGGAATCAGCCCCAGCATTTT
-	TRBV28	-	TRBJ2-5	CASSFQWTEQYF	TGTGCCAGCAGTTTCCAATGGACTGAGCAGTACTTC
TRBD2	TRBV10-3	once	TRBJ2-7	CAISALAGVNEQYF	TGTGCCATCAGTGCTCTAGCGGGAGTCAACGAGCAGTACTTC
-	TRBV5-6	-	TRBJ2-6	CASSLPRGGDFSGANVLTF	TGTGCCAGCAGCTTGCCTCGCGGAGGAGATTTCTCTGGGGCCAACGTCCTGACTTTC
-	TRBV7-9	-	TRBJ2-2	CASSFHRSFPNTGELFF	TGTGCCAGCAGCTTCCACAGGTCTTTTCCGAACACCGGGGAGCTGTTTTTT
-	TRBV28	-	TRBJ1-5	CASSPPGLINQPQHF	TGTGCCAGCAGCCCGCCGGGACTGATTAATCAGCCCCAGCATTTT
-	TRBV28	once	TRBJ1-2	CASSLGRHYGYTF	TGTGCCAGCAGTTTAGGACGTCACTATGGCTACACCTTC
-	TRBV30	-	TRBJ2-2	CAWSVGSPSSVTGELFF	TGTGCCTGGAGTGTAGGGTCCCCCTCGAGCGTCACCGGGGAGCTGTTTTTT
-	TRBV5-1	-	TRBJ2-1	CASSTYPGRSSYNEQFF	TGCGCCAGCAGCACCTATCCGGGACGCAGCTCCTACAATGAGCAGTTCTTC
TRBD2	TRBV2	-	TRBJ2-3	CASSSPGRAGGGTDTQYF	TGTGCCAGCAGTTCCCCCGGGCGTGCGGGAGGGGGCACAGATACGCAGTATTTT
TRBD1	TRBV29-1	-	TRBJ2-5	CSVGGQGATQETQYF	TGCAGCGTTGGTGGACAGGGGGCTACCCAAGAGACCCAGTACTTC
-	TRBV5-4	-	TRBJ1-1	CASSLDRRSLGTEAFF	TGTGCCAGCAGCTTGGATCGCAGGTCTCTTGGCACTGAAGCCTTCTTT
-	TRBV28	-	TRBJ2-7	CASSPGGGTYEQYF	TGTGCCTCTTCCCCTGGGGGCGGAACCTACGAGCAGTACTTC